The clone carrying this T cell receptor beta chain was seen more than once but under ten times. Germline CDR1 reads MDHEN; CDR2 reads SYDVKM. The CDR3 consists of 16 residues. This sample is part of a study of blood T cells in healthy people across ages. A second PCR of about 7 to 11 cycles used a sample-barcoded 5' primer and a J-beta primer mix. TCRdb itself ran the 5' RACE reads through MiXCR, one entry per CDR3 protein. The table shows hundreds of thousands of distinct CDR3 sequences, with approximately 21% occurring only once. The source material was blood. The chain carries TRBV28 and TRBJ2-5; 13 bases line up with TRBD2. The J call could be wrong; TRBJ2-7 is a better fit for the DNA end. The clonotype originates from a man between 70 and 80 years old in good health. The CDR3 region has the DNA TGTGCCAGCAGTTTAAGGACTAGCGGGAGTGTCTACGAGCAGTACTTC. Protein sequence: CASSLRTSGSVYEQYF.